This TCR beta chain came from a study of T cells expressing NK-cell markers. At the level of the study: Sorted CD3+CD56+NKG2C+, CD3+CD56+NKG2C- and CD3+CD56-NKG2C+ T cells supplied TCR beta repertoires. Findings and limits, study-wide: Dominant NKG2C+ clonotypes made up roughly 1.0-7.5% of CD8+ T cells in 5 or 6 donors. For a few donors, these clonotypes were likewise the leading ones in the CD3+CD56-NKG2C+ fraction.

The CDR3 is made up of 13 amino acids. Germline-derived CDR1 and CDR2 are MGHDK and SYGVNS. Following a re-call of the 5' RACE reads, TCRdb has one entry per CDR3 protein and lacks DNA. Its table lists about 460,000 distinct CDR3 sequences. About this clonotype itself: Its target is not known.

The chain joins TRBV25-1 to TRBJ2-3; TCRdb lists TRBD1, though no DNA is available to test this call. The sample comprised blood T cells: a sorted CD56 or NKG2C T cell subset, CD4+ or CD8+ T cells, or bulk PBMC T cells (not recorded which). The sequence was obtained from a woman aged 50 to 60 in good health. CDR3 protein: CASSDGGADTQYF. The full variable domain, with the rest looked up from reference TRBV25-1 and TRBJ2-3, is EADIYQTPRYLVIGTGKKITLECSQTMGHDKMYWYQQDPGMELHLIHYSYGVNSTEKGDLSSESTVSRIRTEHFPLTLESARPSHTSQYLCASSDGGADTQYFGPGTRLTVL.